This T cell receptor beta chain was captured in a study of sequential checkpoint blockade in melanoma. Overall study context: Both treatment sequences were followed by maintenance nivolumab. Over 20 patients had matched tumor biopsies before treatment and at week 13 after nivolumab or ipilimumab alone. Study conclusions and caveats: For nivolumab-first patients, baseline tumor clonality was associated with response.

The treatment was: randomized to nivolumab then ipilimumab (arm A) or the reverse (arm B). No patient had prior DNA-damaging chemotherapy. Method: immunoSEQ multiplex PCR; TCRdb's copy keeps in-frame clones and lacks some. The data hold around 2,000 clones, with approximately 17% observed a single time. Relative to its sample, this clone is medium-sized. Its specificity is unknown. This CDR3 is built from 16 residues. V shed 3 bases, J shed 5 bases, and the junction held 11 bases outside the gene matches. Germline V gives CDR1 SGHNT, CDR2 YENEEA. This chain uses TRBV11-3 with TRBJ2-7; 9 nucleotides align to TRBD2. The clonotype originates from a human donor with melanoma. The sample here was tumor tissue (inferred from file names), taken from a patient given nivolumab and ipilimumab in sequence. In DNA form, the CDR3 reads TGTGCCAGCAGCTTTGGGGTGATAGCGGGAGATGACGAGCAGTACTTC. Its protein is CASSFGVIAGDDEQYF.